This is a list of T cell receptor beta chains from one sample in a study of blood T cells in healthy people across ages. MiXCR, applied by TCRdb to the 5' RACE reads, yields one record per CDR3 protein. Altogether over 1.5 million distinct CDR3 sequences are present, about 49% being singletons, with the ten largest covering approximately 2.1%. The sample comprised blood. These receptors were taken from a woman between 40 and 50 years old in good health. Both conserved end residues are part of each CDR3. D genes are given only for firm matches. For some rows the clone size is stated as once, few or many, or as a class when expanded; others skip it.

clone size	V gene	D gene	J gene	CDR3 DNA	CDR3 protein
NA	TRBV12-3/TRBV12-4	NA	TRBJ2-5	TGTGCCAGCAGCCGTGACTATGCACAAGAGACCCAGTACTTC	CASSRDYAQETQYF
few	TRBV7-2	TRBD1	TRBJ2-6	TGTGCCAGCAGCCCGGGACAGGGGGCGCAAAACGTCCTGACTTTC	CASSPGQGAQNVLTF
NA	TRBV20-1	TRBD2	TRBJ2-7	TGCAGTGCTCCAGGTCAGCGGGGGACCTACGAGCAGTACTTC	CSAPGQRGTYEQYF
NA	TRBV5-1	NA	TRBJ2-5	TGCGCCAGCATGCCGGGAACCAACTCGGGAGAGCAGTACTTC	CASMPGTNSGEQYF
NA	TRBV7-9	NA	TRBJ2-3	TGTGCCAGCAGCCTTCAAGGACTTCGCCTAGATACGCAGTATTTT	CASSLQGLRLDTQYF
NA	TRBV6-5	NA	TRBJ1-1	TGTGCCAGCAGTTACCTCCCGGCCCAGGCGGCGAACACTGAAGCTTTCTTT	CASSYLPAQAANTEAFF
few	TRBV9	TRBD1	TRBJ1-2	TGTGCCAGCAGCACCGGGACAGTGGGCTATGGCTACACCTTC	CASSTGTVGYGYTF
few	TRBV29-1	NA	TRBJ1-2	TGCAGCGTTGAACAGGGTTCTGCTGGCTACACCTTC	CSVEQGSAGYTF
NA	TRBV12-3/TRBV12-4	TRBD1	TRBJ1-5	TGTGCCAGCAGTCTTGAAGGGACAGGGAGACGACAGCCCCAGCATTTT	CASSLEGTGRRQPQHF
NA	TRBV5-4	NA	TRBJ2-5	TGTGCCAGCTGTGAGAGCGTGCACAATGAGCAGTACTTC	CASCESVHNEQYF
many	TRBV6-5	NA	TRBJ1-6	TGTGCCAGCAGCTACCCAAATTCACCCCTCCACTTT	CASSYPNSPLHF
NA	TRBV7-3	TRBD2	TRBJ2-5	TGTGCCAGCAGCTTGTGGACTAGCGGGGGCACAGGTACGCAGTACTTC	CASSLWTSGGTGTQYF
NA	TRBV6-5	TRBD1	TRBJ1-2	TGTGCCAGCAGTCGATCAGGGGGTAGGGGCTACACCTTC	CASSRSGGRGYTF
NA	TRBV11-2	NA	TRBJ1-2	TGTGCCAGCGTCGGGGCAGGGGTAGGCTACACCTTC	CASVGAGVGYTF
NA	TRBV4-2	NA	TRBJ2-3	TGTGCCAGCAGCCAGGGGCGGGGGCGAGGCACAGATACGCAGTATTTT	CASSQGRGRGTDTQYF
NA	TRBV10-1	NA	TRBJ2-7	TGCGCTAGCAGTGATGGCGGGGCCGTCTCCTACGAGCAGTACTTC	CASSDGGAVSYEQYF
NA	TRBV27	TRBD1	TRBJ2-7	TGTGCCATCAAACTTACAGGGGGCCGCGATGAGCAGTACTTC	CAIKLTGGRDEQYF
few	TRBV9	TRBD1	TRBJ2-1	TGTGCCAGCAGCATAATGACAGGGAGAGGGAACAATGAGCAGTTCTTC	CASSIMTGRGNNEQFF
NA	TRBV20-1	TRBD1	TRBJ2-7	TGCAGTGCTAGTGGGACAGGGGGGGCCTACGAGCAGTACTTC	CSASGTGGAYEQYF
NA	TRBV12-3/TRBV12-4	NA	TRBJ2-5	TGTGCCAGCAGCGGTCGGGAGAGGAAAGAGACCCAGTACTTC	CASSGRERKETQYF
NA	TRBV29-1	TRBD2	TRBJ2-5	TGCAGCGTTACGCGGGGGGCGGGAGAGACCCAGTACTTC	CSVTRGAGETQYF
few	TRBV28	NA	TRBJ2-7	TGTGCCAGCCACCCCGGGGCCCCCTACGAGCAGTACTTC	CASHPGAPYEQYF
NA	TRBV4-1	NA	TRBJ2-7	TGCGCCTGCAGCCAAGGAGACGGGACCTACGAGCAGTACTTC	CACSQGDGTYEQYF
NA	TRBV20-1	TRBD2	TRBJ2-7	TGCAGTGCTAGAGATAACGCGGGGGGGCCGTATAGCTACGAGCAGTACTTC	CSARDNAGGPYSYEQYF
once	TRBV6-2/TRBV6-3	NA	TRBJ1-1	TGTGCCAGCAGAACGGAAGACACTGAAGCTTTCTTT	CASRTEDTEAFF
NA	TRBV11-2	NA	TRBJ2-3	TGTGCCAGCACTTCTGTGGGCTGGACCGGCACAGATACGCAGTATTTT	CASTSVGWTGTDTQYF
NA	TRBV29-1	NA	TRBJ1-2	TGCAGCGTTGATTCTACGGGGCGCGATTCTTGGTATGGCTACACCTTC	CSVDSTGRDSWYGYTF
NA	TRBV4-1	TRBD2	TRBJ2-3	TGCGCCAGCAGCCACGGGAGGGGCCTAGATACGCAGTATTTT	CASSHGRGLDTQYF
few	TRBV7-2	NA	TRBJ2-3	TGTGCCAGCAGCACACGACAGGGAGGGGCCGTCTCAGATACGCAGTATTTT	CASSTRQGGAVSDTQYF
NA	TRBV7-6	NA	TRBJ2-7	TGTGCCAGCAGCCTCGACATGCGTAGCTACGAGCAGTACTTC	CASSLDMRSYEQYF
NA	TRBV7-2	TRBD1	TRBJ2-7	TGTGCCAGCAGCTTCCCCCCGGGACAGGGGCCCCAGTACTTC	CASSFPPGQGPQYF
NA	TRBV4-3	NA	TRBJ2-3	TGCGCCAGCAGAGCACAGGCCTCGGGGAGGTACACAGATACGCAGTATTTT	CASRAQASGRYTDTQYF
NA	TRBV20-1	NA	TRBJ1-5	TGCAGTGCTAGAGGGAGCCAGATAAGCAATCAGCCCCAGCATTTT	CSARGSQISNQPQHF
NA	TRBV11-2	NA	TRBJ2-7	TGTGCCAGCAGTTATACTACAGGTCGAGTATACGAGCAGTACTTC	CASSYTTGRVYEQYF
NA	TRBV5-1	TRBD1	TRBJ2-3	TGCGCCAGCAGCTCTTTTATAGGACAGGAGCAGCAGTACACAGATACGCAGTATTTT	CASSSFIGQEQQYTDTQYF
NA	TRBV2	NA	TRBJ2-7	TGTGCCAGCAGGGGGACTTCCCAGGGCGAGCAGTACTTC	CASRGTSQGEQYF
many	TRBV7-2	NA	TRBJ2-3	TGTGCCAGCAGCTTAGACGGGGGAGATACGCAGTATTTT	CASSLDGGDTQYF
NA	TRBV6-2/TRBV6-3	NA	TRBJ2-7	TGTGCCACATTGTTAGACCCGTACTCCTACAATGAGCAGTACTTC	CATLLDPYSYNEQYF
NA	TRBV20-1	TRBD1	TRBJ2-1	TGCAGTGGTAGGGGATGGGACAGGGGGAATGAGCAGTTCTTC	CSGRGWDRGNEQFF
few	TRBV12-3/TRBV12-4	NA	TRBJ2-3	TGTGCCAGCGGCAAGGGACGGAGGATTTCCACAGATACGCAGTATTTT	CASGKGRRISTDTQYF
NA	TRBV7-2	NA	TRBJ1-4	TGTGTCAGCAGCTTAGAGCCTGCAACTAATGAAAAACTGTTTTTT	CVSSLEPATNEKLFF
NA	TRBV7-2	TRBD1	TRBJ2-3	TGTGCCAGCAGCTCGGACAGGGTACAAGATACGCAGTATTTT	CASSSDRVQDTQYF